Each of the 2 T cell receptor beta chains below was sequenced from the same sample in a study of cytomegalovirus exposure and HLA in healthy donors. The PCR was carried out with 60 Vbeta primers and 13 Jbeta primers. Sequenced by immunoSEQ multiplex PCR; TCRdb stores in-frame clones only, minus some. The data contain around 57,000 clones, approximately 88% of them singletons. The specimen was PBMCs. The source of these receptors is a man aged 25 to 40 in good health and CMV-seropositive.

This clone was seen once. The chain links TRBV10-3 to TRBJ1-1, with 7 bases that match TRBD1. The CDR3 is 16 amino acids. V shed 6 bases, J shed 1 base, and the junction held 11 bases outside the gene matches. CDR1 ENHRY and CDR2 SYGVKD come from the germline V gene. CDR3: CAISTDRLGSNTEAFF. The DNA for the CDR3 is TGTGCCATCAGCACGGACAGGTTGGGATCGAACACTGAAGCTTTCTTT.

The chain couples TRBV6-5 to TRBJ1-2; a possible D gene is TRBD1 (5 bases). The germline V gene has CDR1 MNHEY and CDR2 SVGAGI. This CDR3 is 13 amino acids long. Trimming removed 6 bases at V and 1 base at J, with 9 bases between. The chain's CDR3 is CASSQDSNYGYTF. CDR3 nucleotides: TGTGCCAGCAGCCAAGACAGTAACTATGGCTACACCTTC.